This T cell receptor (beta chain) is drawn from a study of Ad26.COV2.S vaccination and SARS-CoV-2 variants. For the study at large: The study gave Ad26.COV2.S intramuscularly, once or twice 56 days apart. The study's findings and limits: Using TCR breadth and depth analyses may have led to underestimated total T cell responses. Recipients of either vaccine or placebo displayed similar breadth of non-spike TCRs.

Treatment in this sample: approximately 18 received Ad26.COV2.S at low or high dose, single or two shots; about 5 received placebo; per-sample allocation not given. The study sampled participants on day 63 after the first vaccine or placebo injection. The donor's status was that of an adult aged 18-55 years in Boston. On this clone: Its antigen is unknown.

With 1 base removed from V and 5 bases from J, the gap between germline ends came to 8 bases. The CDR3 runs 13 residues. CDR1 and CDR2 from the germline V gene are MGHRA and YSYEKL. The repertoire was sequenced with immunoSEQ multiplex PCR; TCRdb's copy has only in-frame clones and lacks some. The sample carries some 270,000 clones, roughly 89% recorded once. The source of this sequence is a person aged 18-60 years who received the Ad26.COV2.S COVID-19 vaccine or a placebo. Sequences were derived from peripheral blood, sampled in a trial of Ad26.COV2.S vaccine versus placebo. V gene TRBV4-1 combines with J gene TRBJ2-5, with D unclear. CDR3 residues: CASSQAPQETQYF. In nucleotides, the CDR3 is TGCGCCAGCAGCCAAGCGCCACAGGAGACCCAGTACTTC.